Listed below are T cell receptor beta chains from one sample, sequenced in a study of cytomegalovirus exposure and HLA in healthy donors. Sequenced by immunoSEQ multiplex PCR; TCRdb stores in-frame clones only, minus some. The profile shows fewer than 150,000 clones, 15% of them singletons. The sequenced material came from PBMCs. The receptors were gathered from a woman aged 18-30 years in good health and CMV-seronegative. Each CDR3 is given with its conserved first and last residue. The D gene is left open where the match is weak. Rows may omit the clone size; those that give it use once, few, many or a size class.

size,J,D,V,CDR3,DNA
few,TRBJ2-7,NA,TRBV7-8,CASSLGSSTYEQYF,TGTGCCAGCAGCTTAGGGTCTAGCACCTACGAGCAGTACTTC
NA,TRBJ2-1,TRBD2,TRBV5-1,CASSLAGTGLVGYEQFF,TGCGCCAGCAGCTTGGCCGGTACGGGACTAGTGGGCTATGAGCAGTTCTTC
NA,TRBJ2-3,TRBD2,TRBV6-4,CASSETSGTDTQYF,TGTGCCAGCAGTGAGACTAGCGGTACAGATACGCAGTATTTT
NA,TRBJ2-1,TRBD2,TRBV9,CASSVGGGAGNEQFF,TGTGCCAGCAGCGTAGGCGGGGGGGCCGGGAATGAGCAGTTCTTC
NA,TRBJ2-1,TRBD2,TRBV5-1,CASSLSVSGSYNEQFF,TGCGCCAGCAGCTTGTCCGTTAGCGGGAGCTACAATGAGCAGTTCTTC
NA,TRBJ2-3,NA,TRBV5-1,CASSLVMAAGADTQYF,TGCGCCAGCAGCTTGGTTATGGCGGCAGGGGCAGATACGCAGTATTTT
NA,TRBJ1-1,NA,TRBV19,CASSIVRRGANTEAFF,TGTGCCAGTAGTATAGTTAGGCGAGGAGCAAACACTGAAGCTTTCTTT
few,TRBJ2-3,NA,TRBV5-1,CASGLAVGDTQYF,TGCGCCAGCGGCTTAGCGGTGGGAGATACGCAGTATTTT
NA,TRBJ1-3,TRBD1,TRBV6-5,CASRRTGSSGNTIYF,TGTGCCAGCAGGAGGACAGGGAGCTCTGGAAACACCATATATTTT
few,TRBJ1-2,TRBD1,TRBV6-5,CASSLQGDYGYTF,TGTGCCAGCAGCCTACAGGGGGACTATGGCTACACCTTC
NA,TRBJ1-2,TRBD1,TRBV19,CASTHQGAGYGYTF,TGTGCCAGTACTCATCAGGGGGCAGGGTATGGCTACACCTTC
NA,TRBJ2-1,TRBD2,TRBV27,CASTPGRALNEQFF,TGTGCCAGCACTCCCGGGAGGGCCCTCAATGAGCAGTTCTTC
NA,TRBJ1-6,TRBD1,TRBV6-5,CASSYSGTDYPPLHF,TGTGCCAGCAGTTACTCGGGGACAGATTACCCACCCCTCCACTTT
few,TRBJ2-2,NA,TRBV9,CASSFTTGKVGELFF,TGTGCCAGCAGCTTTACAACCGGGAAAGTCGGGGAGCTGTTTTTT
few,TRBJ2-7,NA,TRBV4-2,CASSQVGGYEQYF,TGTGCCAGCAGCCAAGTAGGCGGCTACGAGCAGTACTTC
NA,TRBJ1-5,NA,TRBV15,CATSTSRQPQHF,TGTGCCACCAGTACCTCGAGGCAGCCCCAGCATTTT
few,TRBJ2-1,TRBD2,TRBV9,CASSVSGTGSYNEQFF,TGTGCCAGCAGCGTAAGCGGGACTGGCTCCTACAATGAGCAGTTCTTC
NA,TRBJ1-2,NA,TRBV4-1,CASSQDRRASSGYTF,TGCGCCAGCAGCCAAGATCGCAGGGCCTCCAGTGGCTACACCTTC
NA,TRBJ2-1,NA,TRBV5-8,CASSYYRSDNEQFF,TGTGCCAGCAGCTACTACAGGTCCGACAATGAGCAGTTCTTC
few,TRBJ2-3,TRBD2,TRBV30,CAWRETSGVTDTQYF,TGTGCCTGGAGAGAGACTAGCGGGGTCACAGATACGCAGTATTTT
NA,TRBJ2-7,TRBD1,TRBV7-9,CASSLALQGEAYEQYF,TGTGCCAGCAGCTTAGCCTTACAGGGGGAGGCCTACGAGCAGTACTTC
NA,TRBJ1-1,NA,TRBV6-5,CASSYGHLNTEAFF,TGTGCCAGCAGTTACGGACATTTAAACACTGAAGCTTTCTTT
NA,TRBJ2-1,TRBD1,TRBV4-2,CASSQPQGSGYNEQFF,TGTGCCAGCAGCCAACCACAGGGGAGTGGGTACAATGAGCAGTTCTTC
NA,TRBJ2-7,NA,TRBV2,CASGSGPLYEQYF,TGTGCCAGCGGCAGCGGACCTTTATACGAGCAGTACTTC
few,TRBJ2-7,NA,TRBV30,CAWSVLRGRGITYEQYF,TGTGCCTGGAGTGTACTCAGGGGTAGGGGAATTACCTACGAGCAGTACTTC
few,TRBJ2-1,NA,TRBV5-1,CASSFGRNNEQFF,TGCGCCAGCAGCTTTGGCAGAAACAATGAGCAGTTCTTC
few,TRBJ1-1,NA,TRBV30,CAWWDGRDMNTEAFF,TGTGCCTGGTGGGACGGCCGGGACATGAACACTGAAGCTTTCTTT
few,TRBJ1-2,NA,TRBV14,CASSLRESTNYGYTF,TGTGCCAGCAGTCTACGTGAATCCACGAACTATGGCTACACCTTC
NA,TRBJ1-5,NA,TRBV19,CASSIDREGVRIPQHF,TGTGCCAGTAGTATAGACAGGGAGGGGGTCCGGATTCCCCAGCATTTT
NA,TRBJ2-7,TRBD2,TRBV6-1,CASSEKGRGQGEQYF,TGTGCCAGCAGTGAAAAAGGGAGGGGTCAAGGCGAGCAGTACTTC
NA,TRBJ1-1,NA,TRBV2,CASSENRPMNTEAFF,TGTGCCAGCAGTGAAAACAGGCCTATGAACACTGAAGCTTTCTTT
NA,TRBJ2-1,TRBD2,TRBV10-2,CASSEQRGANNEQFF,TGCGCCAGCAGTGAACAGCGGGGGGCAAACAATGAGCAGTTCTTC
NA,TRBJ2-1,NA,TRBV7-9,CASSVSRNEQFF,TGTGCCAGCAGCGTGTCCCGGAATGAGCAGTTCTTC
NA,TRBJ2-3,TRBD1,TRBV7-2,CASSPRTGLDTQYF,TGTGCCAGCAGCCCAAGGACAGGGTTGGATACGCAGTATTTT
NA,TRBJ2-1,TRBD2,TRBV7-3,CASSLAGTTNEQFF,TGTGCCAGCAGCTTAGCCGGGACTACAAATGAGCAGTTCTTC
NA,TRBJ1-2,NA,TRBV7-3,CASSPVGGGGYTF,TGTGCCAGCAGTCCGGTGGGGGGGGGTGGCTACACCTTC
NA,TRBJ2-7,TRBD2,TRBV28,CASNLAGTFYEQYF,TGTGCCAGCAACTTAGCGGGGACCTTCTACGAGCAGTACTTC
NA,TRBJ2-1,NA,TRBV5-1,CASSEGTQLYEQFF,TGCGCCAGCAGCGAAGGGACTCAGCTATACGAGCAGTTCTTC
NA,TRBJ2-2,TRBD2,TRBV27,CASSWGGRDTGELFF,TGTGCCAGCAGTTGGGGCGGGAGGGACACCGGGGAGCTGTTTTTT
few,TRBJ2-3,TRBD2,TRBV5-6,CASSSPAGGPPDTQYF,TGTGCCAGCAGCTCCCCAGCGGGGGGGCCACCAGATACGCAGTATTTT
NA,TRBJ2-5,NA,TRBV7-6,CASSLDPPLLQETQYF,TGTGCCAGCAGCTTAGATCCTCCCCTGCTACAAGAGACCCAGTACTTC
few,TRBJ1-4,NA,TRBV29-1,CSAWGSGTNEKLFF,TGCAGCGCATGGGGTTCAGGGACTAATGAAAAACTGTTTTTT